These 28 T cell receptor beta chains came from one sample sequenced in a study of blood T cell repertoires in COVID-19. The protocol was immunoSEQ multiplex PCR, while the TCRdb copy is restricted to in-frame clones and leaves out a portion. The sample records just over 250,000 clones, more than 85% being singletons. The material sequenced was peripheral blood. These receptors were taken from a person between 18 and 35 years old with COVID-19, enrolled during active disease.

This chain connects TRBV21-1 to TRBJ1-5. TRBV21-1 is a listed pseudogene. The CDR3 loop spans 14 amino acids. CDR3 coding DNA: TGTGCCAGCAGCCCTGAGGGTAGCAATCAGCCCCAGCATTTT. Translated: CASSPEGSNQPQHF.

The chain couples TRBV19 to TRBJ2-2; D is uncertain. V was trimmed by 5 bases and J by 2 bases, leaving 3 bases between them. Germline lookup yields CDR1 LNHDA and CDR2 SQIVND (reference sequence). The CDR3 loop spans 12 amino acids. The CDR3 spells CASSPNTGELFF. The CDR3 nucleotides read TGTGCCAGTAGTCCTAACACCGGGGAGCTGTTTTTT.

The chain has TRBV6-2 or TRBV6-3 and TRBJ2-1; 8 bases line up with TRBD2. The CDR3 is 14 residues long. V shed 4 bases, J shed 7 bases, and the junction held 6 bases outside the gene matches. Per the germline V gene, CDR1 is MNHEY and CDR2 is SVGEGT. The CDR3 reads CASSFLREGNEQFF. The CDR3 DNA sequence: TGTGCCAGCAGTTTCCTCCGGGAGGGGAATGAGCAGTTCTTC.

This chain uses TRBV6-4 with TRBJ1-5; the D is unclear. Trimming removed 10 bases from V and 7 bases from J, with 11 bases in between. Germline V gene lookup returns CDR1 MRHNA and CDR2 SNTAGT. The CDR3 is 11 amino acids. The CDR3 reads CATEGQQPQHF. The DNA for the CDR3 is TGTGCCACAGAGGGCCAGCAGCCCCAGCATTTT.

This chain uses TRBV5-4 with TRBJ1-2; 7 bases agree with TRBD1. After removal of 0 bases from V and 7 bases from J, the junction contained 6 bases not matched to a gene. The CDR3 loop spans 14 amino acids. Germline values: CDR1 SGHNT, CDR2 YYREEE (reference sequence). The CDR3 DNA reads TGTGCCAGCAGCTTGGACCGGACAGGTGTTGGCTACACCTTC. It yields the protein CASSLDRTGVGYTF.

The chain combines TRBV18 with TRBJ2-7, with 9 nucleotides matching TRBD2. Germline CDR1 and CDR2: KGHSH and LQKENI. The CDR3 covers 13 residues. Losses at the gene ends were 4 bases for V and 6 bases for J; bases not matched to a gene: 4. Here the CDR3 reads CASSQGLAAEQYF. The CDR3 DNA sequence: TGTGCCAGCTCACAGGGACTAGCAGCCGAGCAGTACTTC.

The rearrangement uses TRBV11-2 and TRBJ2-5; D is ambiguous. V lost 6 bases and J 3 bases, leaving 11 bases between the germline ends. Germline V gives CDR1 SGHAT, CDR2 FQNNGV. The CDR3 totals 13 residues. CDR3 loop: CASRAGSEETQYF. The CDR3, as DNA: TGTGCCAGCAGGGCCGGGTCGGAAGAGACCCAGTACTTC.

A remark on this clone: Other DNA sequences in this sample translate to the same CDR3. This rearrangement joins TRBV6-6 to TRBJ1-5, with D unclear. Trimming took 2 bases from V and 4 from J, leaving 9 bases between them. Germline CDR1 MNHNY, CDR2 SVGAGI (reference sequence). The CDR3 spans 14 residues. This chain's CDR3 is CASSYPEGNQPQHF. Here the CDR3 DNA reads TGTGCCAGCAGTTACCCAGAGGGTAATCAGCCCCAGCATTTT.

The DNA for the CDR3 is TGTGCCAGCAGTTTAGCGGGAGGGTATGGCTACACCTTC. Its protein product is CASSLAGGYGYTF. The chain joins TRBV12-3 or TRBV12-4 to TRBJ1-2; D is unresolved. Trimming shortened V by 0 bases and J by 5 bases, and 7 bases separated the two germline ends. The CDR3 covers 13 residues.

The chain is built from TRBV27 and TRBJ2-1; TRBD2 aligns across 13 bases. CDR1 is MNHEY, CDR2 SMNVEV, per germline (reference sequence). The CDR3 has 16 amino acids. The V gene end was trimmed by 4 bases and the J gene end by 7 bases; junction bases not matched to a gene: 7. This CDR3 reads CASSWTSGRLWNEQFF. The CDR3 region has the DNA TGTGCCAGCAGTTGGACTAGCGGGAGATTGTGGAATGAGCAGTTCTTC.

The DNA of the CDR3 is TGTGCCAGCAGGGATATGGGGGCTGGGGCTTTCTTT. Its protein product is CASRDMGAGAFF. The chain is built from TRBV28 and TRBJ1-1; D is possibly TRBD1 (6 bases). Trimming removed 6 bases from V and 11 bases from J, with 16 bases in between. Germline CDR1 and CDR2: MDHEN and SYDVKM. The CDR3 is made up of 12 amino acids.

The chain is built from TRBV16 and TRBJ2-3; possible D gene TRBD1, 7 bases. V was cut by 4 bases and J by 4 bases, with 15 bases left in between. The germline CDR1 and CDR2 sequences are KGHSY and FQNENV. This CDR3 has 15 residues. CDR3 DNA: TGTGCCAGCAGCCTGGCGGGGACAGAAGCAGATACGCAGTATTTT. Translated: CASSLAGTEADTQYF.

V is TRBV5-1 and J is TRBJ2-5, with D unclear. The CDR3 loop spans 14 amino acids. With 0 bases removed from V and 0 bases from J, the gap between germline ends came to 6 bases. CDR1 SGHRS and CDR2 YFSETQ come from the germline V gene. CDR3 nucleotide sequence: TGCGCCAGCAGCTTGGCCCCCGACCAAGAGACCCAGTACTTC. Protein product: CASSLAPDQETQYF. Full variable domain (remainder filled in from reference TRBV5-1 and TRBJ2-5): KAGVTQTPRYLIKTRGQQVTLSCSPISGHRSVSWYQQTPGQGLQFLFEYFSETQRNKGNFPGRFSGRQFSNSRSEMNVSTLELGDSALYLCASSLAPDQETQYFGPGTRLLVL.

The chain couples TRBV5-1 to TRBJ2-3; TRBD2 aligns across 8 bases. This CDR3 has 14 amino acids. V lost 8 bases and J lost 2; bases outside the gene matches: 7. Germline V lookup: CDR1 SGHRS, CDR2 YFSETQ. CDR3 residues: CASYSGINTDTQYF. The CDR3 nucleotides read TGCGCCAGTTATAGCGGGATTAACACAGATACGCAGTATTTT.

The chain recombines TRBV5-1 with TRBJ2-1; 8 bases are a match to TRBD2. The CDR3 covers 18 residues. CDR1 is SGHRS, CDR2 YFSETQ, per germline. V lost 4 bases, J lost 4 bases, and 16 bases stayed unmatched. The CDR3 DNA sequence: TGCGCCAGCAGCCCACGGCCCGGACTAGCAGCAATTTACAATGAGCAGTTCTTC. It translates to CASSPRPGLAAIYNEQFF.

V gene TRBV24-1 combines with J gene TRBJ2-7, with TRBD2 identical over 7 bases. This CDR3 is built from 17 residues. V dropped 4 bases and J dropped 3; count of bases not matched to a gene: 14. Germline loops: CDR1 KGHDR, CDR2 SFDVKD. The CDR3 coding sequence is TGTGCCACCAGTGACCTCGGACTAGGCCCGGGTTTCTACGAGCAGTACTTC. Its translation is CATSDLGLGPGFYEQYF.

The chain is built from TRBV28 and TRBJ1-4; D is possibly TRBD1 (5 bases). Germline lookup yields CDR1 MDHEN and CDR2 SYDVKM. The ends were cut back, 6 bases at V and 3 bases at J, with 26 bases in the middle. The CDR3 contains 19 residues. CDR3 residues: CASSSLLRTPPAANEKLFF. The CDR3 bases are TGTGCCAGCAGCTCTCTACTACGGACACCCCCCGCAGCTAATGAAAAACTGTTTTTT.

The CDR3 loop is CASSEGWAGYQPQHF. The CDR3 DNA reads as TGTGCCAGCAGTGAGGGTTGGGCAGGGTATCAGCCCCAGCATTTT. The V and J genes are TRBV6-1 and TRBJ1-5; D might be TRBD1 (5 bases). The CDR3 is 15 residues long. Germline CDR1 reads MNHNS; CDR2 reads SASEGT. V shed 3 bases and J shed 5 bases, with 14 bases lying between them.

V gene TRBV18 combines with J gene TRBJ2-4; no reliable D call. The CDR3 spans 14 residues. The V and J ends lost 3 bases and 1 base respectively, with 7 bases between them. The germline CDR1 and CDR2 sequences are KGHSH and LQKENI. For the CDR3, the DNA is TGTGCCAGCTCACCGAAGGAGGCCAAAAACATTCAGTACTTC. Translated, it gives CASSPKEAKNIQYF.

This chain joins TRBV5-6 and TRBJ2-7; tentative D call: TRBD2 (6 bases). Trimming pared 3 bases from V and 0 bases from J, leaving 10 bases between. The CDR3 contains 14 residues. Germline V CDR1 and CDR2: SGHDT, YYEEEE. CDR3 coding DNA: TGTGCCAGCAGCTGGGGAGGAAGCTCCTACGAGCAGTACTTC. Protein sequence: CASSWGGSSYEQYF.

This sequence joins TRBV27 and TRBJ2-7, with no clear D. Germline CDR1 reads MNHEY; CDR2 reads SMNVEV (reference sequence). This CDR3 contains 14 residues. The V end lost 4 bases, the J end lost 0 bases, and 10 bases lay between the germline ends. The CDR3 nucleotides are TGTGCCAGCAGTTACCAGGCCGGCTCCTACGAGCAGTACTTC. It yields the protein CASSYQAGSYEQYF.

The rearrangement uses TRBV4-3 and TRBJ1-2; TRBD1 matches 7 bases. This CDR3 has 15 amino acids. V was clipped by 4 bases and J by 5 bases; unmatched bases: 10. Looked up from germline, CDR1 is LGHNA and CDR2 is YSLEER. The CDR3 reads CASSPPGQIFYGYTF. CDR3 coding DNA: TGCGCCAGCAGCCCCCCGGGACAGATCTTTTATGGCTACACCTTC.

CDR3 sequence: CASSPTTGTSGIDEQFF. The CDR3 DNA sequence: TGTGCCAGCAGCCCGACCACCGGGACTAGCGGGATTGATGAGCAGTTCTTC. The gene calls are TRBV9 and TRBJ2-1; 13 bases fit TRBD2. Trimming removed 4 bases from V and 8 bases from J; junction bases left unmatched: 12. The CDR3 has 17 residues. The germline V gene has CDR1 SGDLS and CDR2 YYNGEE.

The CDR3 nucleotides are TGTGCCAGCAGCCCGGGATTAGACGAAAAACTGTTTTTT. Translation: CASSPGLDEKLFF. The rearrangement links TRBV2 to TRBJ1-4, with D unresolved. V lost 6 bases and J 8 bases, leaving 13 bases between the germline ends. The length of the CDR3 is 13 residues. In germline, CDR1 is SNHLY, CDR2 FYNNEI.

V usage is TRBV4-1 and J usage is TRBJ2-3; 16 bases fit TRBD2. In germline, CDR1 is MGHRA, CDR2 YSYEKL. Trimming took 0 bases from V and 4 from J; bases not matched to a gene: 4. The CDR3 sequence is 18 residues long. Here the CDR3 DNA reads TGCGCCAGCAGCCAAGATTGGGGACTAGCGGGAGGGTCAGATACGCAGTATTTT. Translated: CASSQDWGLAGGSDTQYF.

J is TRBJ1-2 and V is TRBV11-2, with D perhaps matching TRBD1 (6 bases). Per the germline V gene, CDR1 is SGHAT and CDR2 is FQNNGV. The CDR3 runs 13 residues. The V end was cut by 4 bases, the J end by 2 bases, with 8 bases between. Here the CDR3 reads CASSSTGNYGYTF. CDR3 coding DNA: TGTGCCAGCAGCTCGACAGGAAACTATGGCTACACCTTC.

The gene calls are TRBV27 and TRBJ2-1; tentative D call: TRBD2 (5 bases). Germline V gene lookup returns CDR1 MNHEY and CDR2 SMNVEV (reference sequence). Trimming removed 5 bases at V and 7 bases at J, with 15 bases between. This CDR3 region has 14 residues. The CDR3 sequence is CASSPRGQTNEQFF. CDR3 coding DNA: TGTGCCAGCAGTCCCCGGGGTCAAACGAATGAGCAGTTCTTC.

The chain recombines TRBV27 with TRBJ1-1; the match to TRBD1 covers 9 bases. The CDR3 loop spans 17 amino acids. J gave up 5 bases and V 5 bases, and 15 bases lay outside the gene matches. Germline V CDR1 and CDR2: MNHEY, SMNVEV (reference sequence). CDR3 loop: CASSLQGAIGGGTEAFF. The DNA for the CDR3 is TGTGCCAGCAGTCTACAGGGGGCAATAGGAGGTGGGACTGAAGCTTTCTTT.